The rows below give T cell receptor beta chains drawn from one sample of a study of T-cell reconstitution after alpha-beta-depleted transplantation in children. TCRdb reprocessed the PCR reads with MiXCR, giving one entry per CDR3 protein. The table includes about 540,000 distinct CDR3 sequences, approximately 20% detected once. The sample here was PBMCs from the stem cell graft donor, taken from the stem cell graft. These receptors came from a human donor who donated a stem cell graft to a child with acute lymphoblastic leukemia. The conserved cysteine and the conserved F or W are not part of the CDR3 here. D genes are given only for firm matches. Clone size is shown for a subset of rows, as once, few, many or a class of expanded clone.

len,d_gene,abundance,v_gene,j_gene,CDR3aa
12,TRBD1,-,TRBV12-3/TRBV12-4,TRBJ2-5,ASSLRQGAETQY
13,-,few,TRBV24-1,TRBJ1-5,ATSGDDNPHQPQH
11,-,-,TRBV7-9,TRBJ2-5,ASDPGRGETQY
10,-,few,TRBV5-1,TRBJ2-7,ATTEGVGKQY
12,-,few,TRBV12-3/TRBV12-4,TRBJ2-7,ASSLKTGPYEQY
13,-,few,TRBV12-3/TRBV12-4,TRBJ1-2,ASSLRDWGADGYT
12,TRBD2,few,TRBV29-1,TRBJ2-7,SVGKRESSYEQY
14,-,-,TRBV5-1,TRBJ1-1,ASSLAGSKGSTEAF
15,-,-,TRBV7-9,TRBJ1-3,ASNPTAGPLTGNTIY
14,TRBD1,many,TRBV27,TRBJ1-2,ASRFFRTGDKGGYT
16,-,-,TRBV21-1,TRBJ2-7,ASSKGRTRRGVRNEQY
14,-,-,TRBV5-1,TRBJ2-3,ASSLDLGRVTDTQY
13,TRBD1,few,TRBV6-5,TRBJ1-6,ASSYEQGSNSPLH
9,-,few,TRBV19,TRBJ2-1,ASSIGVRQF
13,-,few,TRBV6-2/TRBV6-3,TRBJ1-5,ASSYSSSSNQPQH
17,TRBD2,-,TRBV27,TRBJ2-2,ASSYSVSGLASLFGELF
14,TRBD1,few,TRBV5-1,TRBJ2-1,ASSRLGTGVEGEQF
11,-,few,TRBV29-1,TRBJ1-5,SVEVKVNQPQH
15,-,-,TRBV28,TRBJ1-5,ASRAHGTQKPNQPQH
9,-,-,TRBV20-1,TRBJ1-1,SAGRVGEAF
18,-,-,TRBV4-1,TRBJ2-1,ASSTHLSWLAAGPYNEQF
12,-,few,TRBV7-8,TRBJ1-5,ASSPWTDNQPQH
12,-,-,TRBV10-3,TRBJ2-5,AISWGRGHETQY
11,TRBD1,-,TRBV2,TRBJ1-1,ATQLDRVAEAF
10,-,many,TRBV19,TRBJ2-1,ASSPGDNEQF
11,TRBD2,-,TRBV29-1,TRBJ2-5,SGALRGKETQY
12,-,-,TRBV6-5,TRBJ1-2,ASSLRGDNYGYT
11,-,few,TRBV29-1,TRBJ1-1,SVEREGVNAAF
10,-,-,TRBV27,TRBJ1-6,ASSLLGSPLH
13,TRBD1,few,TRBV18,TRBJ1-5,ASSTGTGENQPQH
16,-,few,TRBV5-1,TRBJ1-1,ASSFVQGGLAHGTEAF
13,TRBD2,-,TRBV6-1,TRBJ2-7,ASSRRSGTIYEQY
12,TRBD2,few,TRBV12-3/TRBV12-4,TRBJ2-1,ASSPSGRYNEQF
14,-,few,TRBV19,TRBJ2-7,ASSMHPGDYSYEQY
14,-,-,TRBV5-1,TRBJ2-4,ASSFSTGTAKNIQY
15,TRBD2,few,TRBV18,TRBJ2-7,ASSPRLAGVSSYEQY
13,-,few,TRBV24-1,TRBJ1-5,ATSDARGSNQPQH
17,TRBD2,-,TRBV4-2,TRBJ2-3,ASSPVQSGLAGPTDTQY
13,TRBD2,few,TRBV7-9,TRBJ2-2,ASGRTRGDTGELF
12,-,-,TRBV19,TRBJ2-7,ASSIRTDPYEQY
15,TRBD2,-,TRBV9,TRBJ2-3,ASSVETSGRAKDTQY
13,-,-,TRBV13,TRBJ2-7,ASSLAAEQSYEQY
12,-,few,TRBV20-1,TRBJ1-5,SASREGANQPQH
12,-,-,TRBV29-1,TRBJ2-7,SVEEWGTSYEQY